The clone carrying this TCR beta chain was counted a few times. The antigen remains undetermined. Sequencing was performed with immunoSEQ multiplex PCR; in TCRdb, only in-frame clones are kept and a portion is missing. The data contain more than 95,000 clones, 92% of them singletons. The data are from a study of T cell responses to AZD1222 COVID-19 vaccine. Broader study findings: When two AZD1222 doses had been given, Spike-specific TCR breadth and depth rose.

This CDR3 is 15 amino acids long. Looked up from germline, CDR1 is SGHRS and CDR2 is YFSETQ. Trimming left V 3 bases short and J 0 bases short, with 10 bases between. The material was peripheral blood, obtained on day 0 of AZD1222 vaccination. The sequence was obtained from an adult in good health. V is TRBV5-1 and J is TRBJ2-1, with D possibly being TRBD1 or TRBD2 (5 bases each). The CDR3 loop is CASSWGWSSYNEQFF. CDR3 coding DNA: TGCGCCAGCAGCTGGGGGTGGAGCTCCTACAATGAGCAGTTCTTC.